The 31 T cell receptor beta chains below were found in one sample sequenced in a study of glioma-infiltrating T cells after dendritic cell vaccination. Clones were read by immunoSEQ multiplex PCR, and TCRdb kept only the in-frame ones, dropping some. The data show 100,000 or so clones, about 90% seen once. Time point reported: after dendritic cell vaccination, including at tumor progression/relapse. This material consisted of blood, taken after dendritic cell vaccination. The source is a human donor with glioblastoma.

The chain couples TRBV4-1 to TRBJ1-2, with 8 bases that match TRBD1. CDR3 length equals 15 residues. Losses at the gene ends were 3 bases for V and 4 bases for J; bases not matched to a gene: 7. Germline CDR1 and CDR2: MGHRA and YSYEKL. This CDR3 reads CASSQQTGETYGYTF. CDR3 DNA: TGCGCCAGCAGCCAGCAGACAGGGGAAACCTATGGCTACACCTTC.

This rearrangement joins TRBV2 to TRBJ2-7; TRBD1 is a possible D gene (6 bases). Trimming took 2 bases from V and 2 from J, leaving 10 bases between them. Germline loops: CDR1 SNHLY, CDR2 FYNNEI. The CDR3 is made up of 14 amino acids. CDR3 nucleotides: TGTGCCAGCAGTGAACGCAGGGGTCCCTACGAGCAGTACTTC. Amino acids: CASSERRGPYEQYF.

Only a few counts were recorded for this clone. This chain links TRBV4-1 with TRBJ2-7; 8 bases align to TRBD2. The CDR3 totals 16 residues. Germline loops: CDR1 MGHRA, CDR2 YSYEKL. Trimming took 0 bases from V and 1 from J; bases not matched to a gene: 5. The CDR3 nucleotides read TGCGCCAGCAGCCAAGATCCCAGCGGGGGTTCCTACGAGCAGTACTTC. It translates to CASSQDPSGGSYEQYF.

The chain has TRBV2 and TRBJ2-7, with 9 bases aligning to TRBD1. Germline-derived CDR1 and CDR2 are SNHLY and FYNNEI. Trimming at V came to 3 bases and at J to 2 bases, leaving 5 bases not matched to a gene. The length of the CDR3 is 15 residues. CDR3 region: CASSDPRQGAYEQYF. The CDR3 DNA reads TGTGCCAGCAGTGATCCAAGACAGGGGGCCTACGAGCAGTACTTC.

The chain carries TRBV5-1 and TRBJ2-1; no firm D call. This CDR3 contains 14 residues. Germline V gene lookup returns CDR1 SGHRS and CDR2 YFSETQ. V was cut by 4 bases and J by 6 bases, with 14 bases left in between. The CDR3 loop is CASSKAVSPNEQFF. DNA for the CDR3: TGCGCCAGCAGCAAGGCGGTCTCCCCCAATGAGCAGTTCTTC.

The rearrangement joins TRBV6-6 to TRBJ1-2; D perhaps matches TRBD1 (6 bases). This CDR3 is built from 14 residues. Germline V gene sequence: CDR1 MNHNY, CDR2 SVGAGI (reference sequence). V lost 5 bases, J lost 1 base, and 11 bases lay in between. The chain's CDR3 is CASSLTQGNYGYTF. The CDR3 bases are TGTGCCAGCAGTCTGACACAGGGTAACTATGGCTACACCTTC.

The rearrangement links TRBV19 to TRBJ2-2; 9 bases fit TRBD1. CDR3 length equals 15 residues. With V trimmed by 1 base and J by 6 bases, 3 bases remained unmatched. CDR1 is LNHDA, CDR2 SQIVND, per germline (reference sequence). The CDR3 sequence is CASSIGDRVAGELFF. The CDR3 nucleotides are TGTGCCAGTAGTATAGGGGACAGGGTGGCCGGGGAGCTGTTTTTT.

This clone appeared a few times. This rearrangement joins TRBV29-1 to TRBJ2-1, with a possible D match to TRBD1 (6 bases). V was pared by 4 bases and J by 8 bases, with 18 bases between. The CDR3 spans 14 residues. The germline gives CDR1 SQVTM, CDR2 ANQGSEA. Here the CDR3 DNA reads TGCAGCGTTGGCAGGGGCGCGATAGGGGATGAGCAGTTCTTC. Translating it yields CSVGRGAIGDEQFF.

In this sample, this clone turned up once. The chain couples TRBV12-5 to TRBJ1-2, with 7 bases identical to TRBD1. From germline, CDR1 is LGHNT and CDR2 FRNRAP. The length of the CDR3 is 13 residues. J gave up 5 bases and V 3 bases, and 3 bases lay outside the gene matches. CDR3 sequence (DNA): TGTGCTAGTGGTTTCTCACAGGGGTATGGCTACACCTTC. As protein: CASGFSQGYGYTF.

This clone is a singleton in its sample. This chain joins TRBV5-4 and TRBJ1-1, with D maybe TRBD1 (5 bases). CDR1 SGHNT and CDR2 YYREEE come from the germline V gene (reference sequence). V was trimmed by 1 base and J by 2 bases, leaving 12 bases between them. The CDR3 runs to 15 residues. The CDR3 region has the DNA TGTGCCAGCAGCTTGCTCGGGGGGGGAAACACTGAAGCTTTCTTT. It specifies CASSLLGGGNTEAFF.

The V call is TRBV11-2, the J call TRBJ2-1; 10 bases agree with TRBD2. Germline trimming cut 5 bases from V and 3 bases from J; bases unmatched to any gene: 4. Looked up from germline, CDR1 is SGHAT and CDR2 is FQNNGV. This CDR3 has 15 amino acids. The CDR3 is CASSIAGGIYNEQFF. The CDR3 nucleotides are TGTGCCAGCAGCATAGCGGGAGGAATCTACAATGAGCAGTTCTTC.

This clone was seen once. CDR3 amino acids: CASRGGLAGPDTQYF. The CDR3 DNA reads as TGCGCCAGCAGGGGGGGACTAGCGGGGCCTGATACGCAGTATTTT. The chain carries TRBV4-1 and TRBJ2-3; 13 nucleotides align to TRBD2. CDR3 length equals 15 residues. Germline V gene lookup returns CDR1 MGHRA and CDR2 YSYEKL. V was clipped by 6 bases and J by 6 bases; unmatched bases: 6.

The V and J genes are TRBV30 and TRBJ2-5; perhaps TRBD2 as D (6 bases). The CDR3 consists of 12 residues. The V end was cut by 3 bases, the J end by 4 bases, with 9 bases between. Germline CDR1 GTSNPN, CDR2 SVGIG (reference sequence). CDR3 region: CAWSVSGETQYF. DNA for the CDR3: TGTGCCTGGAGCGTTAGCGGAGAGACCCAGTACTTC.

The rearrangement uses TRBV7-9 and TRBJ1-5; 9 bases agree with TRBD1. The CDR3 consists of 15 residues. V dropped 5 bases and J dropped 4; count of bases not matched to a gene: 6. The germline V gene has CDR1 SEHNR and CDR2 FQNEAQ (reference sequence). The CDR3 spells CASSPSDRGNQPQHF. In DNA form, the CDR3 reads TGTGCCAGCAGCCCCTCGGACAGGGGAAATCAGCCCCAGCATTTT. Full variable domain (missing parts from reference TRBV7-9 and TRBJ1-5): DTGVSQNPRHKITKRGQNVTFRCDPISEHNRLYWYRQTLGQGPEFLTYFQNEAQLEKSRLLSDRFSAERPKGSFSTLEIQRTEQGDSAMYLCASSPSDRGNQPQHFGDGTRLSIL.

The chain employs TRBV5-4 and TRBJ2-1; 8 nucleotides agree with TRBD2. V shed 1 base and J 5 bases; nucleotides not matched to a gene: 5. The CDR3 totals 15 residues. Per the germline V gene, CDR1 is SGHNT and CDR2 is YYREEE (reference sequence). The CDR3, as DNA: TGTGCCAGCAGCTTGCCCGGGAGGGCCCACAATGAGCAGTTCTTC. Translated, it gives CASSLPGRAHNEQFF.

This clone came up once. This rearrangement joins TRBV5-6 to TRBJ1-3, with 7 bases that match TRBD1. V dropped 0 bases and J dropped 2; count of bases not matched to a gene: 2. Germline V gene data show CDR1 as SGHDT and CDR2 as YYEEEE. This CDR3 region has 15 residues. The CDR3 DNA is TGTGCCAGCAGCTTGGCAACAGGGGCTGGAAACACCATATATTTT. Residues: CASSLATGAGNTIYF.

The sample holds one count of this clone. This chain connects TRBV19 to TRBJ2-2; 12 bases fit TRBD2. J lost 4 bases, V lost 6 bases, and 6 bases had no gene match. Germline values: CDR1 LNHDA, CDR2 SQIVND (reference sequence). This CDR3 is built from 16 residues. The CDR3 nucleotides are TGTGCCAGTAGCTTGACTAGCGGGGGTGGCACCGGGGAGCTGTTTTTT. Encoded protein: CASSLTSGGGTGELFF.

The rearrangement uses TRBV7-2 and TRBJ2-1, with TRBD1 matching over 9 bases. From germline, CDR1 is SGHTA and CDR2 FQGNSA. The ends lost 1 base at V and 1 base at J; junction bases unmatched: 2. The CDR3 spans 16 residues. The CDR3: CASSLDGTGSYNEQFF. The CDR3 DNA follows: TGTGCCAGCAGCTTAGATGGGACAGGGTCCTACAATGAGCAGTTCTTC.

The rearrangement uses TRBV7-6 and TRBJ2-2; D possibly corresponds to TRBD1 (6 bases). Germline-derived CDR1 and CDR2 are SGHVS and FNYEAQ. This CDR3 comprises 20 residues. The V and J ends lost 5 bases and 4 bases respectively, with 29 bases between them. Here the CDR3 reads CASSVNPHPRAGEITGELFF. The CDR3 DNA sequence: TGTGCCAGCAGCGTAAATCCTCACCCCCGGGCAGGGGAGATCACCGGGGAGCTGTTTTTT.

CDR3 region: CASSPGTNTGELFF. CDR3 bases: TGTGCCAGCAGTCCCGGGACGAACACCGGGGAGCTGTTTTTT. This chain links TRBV2 with TRBJ2-2, with D perhaps matching TRBD2 (5 bases). Germline lookup yields CDR1 SNHLY and CDR2 FYNNEI. The germline V and J ends were trimmed by 5 bases and 0 bases, with 7 bases remaining between them. CDR3 length equals 14 residues.

CDR3 in DNA: TGCAGCGTTGAAGATCGTCGCAGAGGGACTGAAGCTTTCTTT. It is translated as CSVEDRRRGTEAFF. The rearrangement links TRBV29-1 to TRBJ1-1, with D unresolved. V was cut by 0 bases and J by 5 bases, with 13 bases left in between. The germline V gene has CDR1 SQVTM and CDR2 ANQGSEA. The CDR3 is 14 residues long.

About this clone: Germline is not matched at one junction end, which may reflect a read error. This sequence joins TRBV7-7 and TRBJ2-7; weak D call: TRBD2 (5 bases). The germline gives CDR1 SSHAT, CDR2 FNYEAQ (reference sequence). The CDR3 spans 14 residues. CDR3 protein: CASSLDRGSGEQYF. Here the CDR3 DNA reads TGTGCTAGCAGCTTAGATCGCGGGTCTGGCGAGCAGTACTTC.

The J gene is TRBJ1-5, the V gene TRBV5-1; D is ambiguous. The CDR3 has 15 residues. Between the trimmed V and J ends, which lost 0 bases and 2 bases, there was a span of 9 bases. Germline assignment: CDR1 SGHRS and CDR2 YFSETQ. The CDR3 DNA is TGCGCCAGCAGCTTGGGAGGCAGCCGCAATCAGCCCCAGCATTTT. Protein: CASSLGGSRNQPQHF.

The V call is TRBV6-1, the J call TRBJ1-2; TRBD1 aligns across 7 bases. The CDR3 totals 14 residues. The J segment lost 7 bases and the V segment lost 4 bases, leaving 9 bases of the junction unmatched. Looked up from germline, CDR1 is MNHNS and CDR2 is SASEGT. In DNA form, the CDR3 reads TGTGCCAGCAGTGCAAGCAGGGGGGCCTCTGGCTACACCTTC. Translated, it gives CASSASRGASGYTF.

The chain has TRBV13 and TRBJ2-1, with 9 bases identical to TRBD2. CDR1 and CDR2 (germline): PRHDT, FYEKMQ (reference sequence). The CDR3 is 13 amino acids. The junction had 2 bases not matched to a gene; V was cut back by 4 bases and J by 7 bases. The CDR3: CASSSRGGNEQFF. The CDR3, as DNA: TGTGCCAGCAGCTCGCGGGGGGGGAATGAGCAGTTCTTC.

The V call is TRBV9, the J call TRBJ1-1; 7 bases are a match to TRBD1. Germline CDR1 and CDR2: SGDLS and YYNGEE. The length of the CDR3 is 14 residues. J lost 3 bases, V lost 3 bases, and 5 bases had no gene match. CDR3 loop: CASSGGGLHTEAFF. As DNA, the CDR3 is TGTGCCAGCAGCGGAGGGGGCCTCCACACTGAAGCTTTCTTT.

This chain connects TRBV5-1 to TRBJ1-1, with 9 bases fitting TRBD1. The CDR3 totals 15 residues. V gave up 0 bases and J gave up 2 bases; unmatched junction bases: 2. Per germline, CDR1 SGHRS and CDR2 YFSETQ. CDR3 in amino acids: CASSLGQGGNTEAFF. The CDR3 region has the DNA TGCGCCAGCAGCTTGGGACAGGGGGGCAACACTGAAGCTTTCTTT.

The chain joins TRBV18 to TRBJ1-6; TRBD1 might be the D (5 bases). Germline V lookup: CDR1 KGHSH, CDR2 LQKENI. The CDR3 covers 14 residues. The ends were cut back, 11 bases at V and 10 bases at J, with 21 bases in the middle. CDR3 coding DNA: TGTGCCTCCCCCGGGAGCAGGGTCATCTCACCCCTCCACTTT. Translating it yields CASPGSRVISPLHF. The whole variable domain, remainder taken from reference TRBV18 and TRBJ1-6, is NAGVMQNPRHLVRRRGQEARLRCSPMKGHSHVYWYRQLPEEGLKFMVYLQKENIIDESGMPKERFSAEFPKEGPSILRIQQVVRGDSAAYFCASPGSRVISPLHFGNGTRLTVT.

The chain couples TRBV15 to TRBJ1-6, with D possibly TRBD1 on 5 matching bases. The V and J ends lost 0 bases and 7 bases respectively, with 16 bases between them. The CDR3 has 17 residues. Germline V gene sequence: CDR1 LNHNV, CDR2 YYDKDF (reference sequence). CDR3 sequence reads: CATSRDIKTDPNSPLHF. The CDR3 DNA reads TGTGCCACCAGCAGAGATATCAAGACAGACCCAAATTCACCCCTCCACTTT.

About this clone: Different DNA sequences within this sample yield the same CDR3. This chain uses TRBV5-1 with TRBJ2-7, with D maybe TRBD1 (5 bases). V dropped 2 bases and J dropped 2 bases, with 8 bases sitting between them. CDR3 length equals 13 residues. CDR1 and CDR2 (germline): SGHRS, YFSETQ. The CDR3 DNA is TGCGCCAGCAGCTTAGGGGCGGCCTACGAGCAGTACTTC. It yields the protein CASSLGAAYEQYF.

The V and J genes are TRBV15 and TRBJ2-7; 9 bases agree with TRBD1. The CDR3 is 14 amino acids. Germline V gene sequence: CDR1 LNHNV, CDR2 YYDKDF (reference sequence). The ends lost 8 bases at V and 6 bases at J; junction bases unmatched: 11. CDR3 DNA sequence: TGTGCCACCCGACGGGACAGGGCAGGGCTCGAGCAGTACTTC. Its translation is CATRRDRAGLEQYF.